This TCR beta chain was sequenced during a study of cytomegalovirus exposure and HLA in healthy donors (dated by TCRdb to 2016 to 2017). The study in broad terms: According to a later analysis, the approximately 120 validation repertoires were produced on the same platform as the roughly 700 repertoires of the first cohort. The study was designed to test whether signatures of past pathogen exposure could be identified by cataloging public T cell receptors. In addition to the first cohort of 650 to 750 subjects, a separate validation cohort of around 110 different subjects was used. The study combined high-throughput TCR immunosequencing, statistical association of individual TCRs with disease status, and machine learning to predict cytomegalovirus infection status. Beyond this particular receptor, the publication reports: All 120 or so repertoires were used to score co-occurrence in the validation cohort in a later analysis, because that analysis had no HLA typing for the cohort. While some public TCRs were present in many individuals, most TCR sequences turned up only very rarely across donors. In both the original and validation cohorts, the classifier was reported to diagnose cytomegalovirus status with high specificity and sensitivity. In vitro tests confirmed that a few of the cytomegalovirus-associated TCR beta chains recognize cytomegalovirus antigens. A total of about 180 TCR beta chains were listed by the study as associated with cytomegalovirus. Subsequent analysis determined that TCRs grouped into clusters in the first cohort also showed a tendency toward co-occurrence across the 120 validation repertoires, and about 93% of cluster scores exceeded 0. According to the authors, the approach could potentially be generalized to other disease states and immunological phenotypes.

The germline V gene specifies SGHRS as CDR1 and YFSETQ as CDR2. From its cysteine to its phenylalanine, the CDR3 spans 14 amino acids. The retained sequence is limited to the CDR3, 42 bases, with the frame set at the first base. Compared with germline, V lacks 7 bases and J lacks 2 bases; bases without a gene match: 5. The library came from the immunoSEQ multiplex PCR assay. As for the original processing: A statistical classification framework was built to diagnose cytomegalovirus status from the catalog of TCR beta chain sequences. TCRdb took this table from immuneACCESS and kept in-frame rearrangements with V and J called. Such tables lack part of the clones; where checked against another copy, unresolved V genes explain under half of the gap, and the rest is unexplained. V, J and clone size reflect that table, while D and trimming were determined from the DNA. In all, the sample holds under 200,000 clones, and about four fifths of those were seen once. In total, the top ten clones hold about 7% of the sample.

Concerning this clone itself: The specificity of this receptor is unknown. There are no base qualities to consult, and no much larger clone falls within one base.

Separate from the roughly 700-subject first cohort, the validation cohort of 120 subjects was the group to which the donors belonged. The sequence derives from a young man in good health and CMV-seropositive. This sequence uses TRBV5-1 and TRBJ2-1, with 8 bases matching TRBD2. Material: PBMCs. The CDR3 region: CASGTRATYNEQFF. The nucleotide sequence is given as TGCGCCAGCGGGACTAGGGCTACCTACAATGAGCAGTTCTTC.